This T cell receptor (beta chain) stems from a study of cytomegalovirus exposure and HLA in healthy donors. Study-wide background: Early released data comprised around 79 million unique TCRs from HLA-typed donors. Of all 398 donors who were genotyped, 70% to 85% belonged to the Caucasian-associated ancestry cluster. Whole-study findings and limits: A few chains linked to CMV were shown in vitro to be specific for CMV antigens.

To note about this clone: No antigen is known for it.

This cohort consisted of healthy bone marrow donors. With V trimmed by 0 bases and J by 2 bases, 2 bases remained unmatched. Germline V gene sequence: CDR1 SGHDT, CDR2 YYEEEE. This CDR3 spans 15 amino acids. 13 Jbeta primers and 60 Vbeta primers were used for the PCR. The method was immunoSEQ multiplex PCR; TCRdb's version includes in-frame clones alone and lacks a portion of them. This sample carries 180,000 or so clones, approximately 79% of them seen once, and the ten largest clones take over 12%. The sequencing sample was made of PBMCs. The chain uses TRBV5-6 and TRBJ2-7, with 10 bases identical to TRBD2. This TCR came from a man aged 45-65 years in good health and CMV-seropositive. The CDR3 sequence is CASSLGAGGPYEQYF. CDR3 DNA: TGTGCCAGCAGCTTGGGAGCGGGGGGGCCCTACGAGCAGTACTTC.